This T cell receptor beta chain is from a study of spatial heterogeneity in lung cancer. About the research overall: Consistent detection of more beta-chain than alpha-chain sequences was observed. Regarding the study as a whole: In blood, ubiquitous expanded tumor TCRs appeared more at resection than follow-up.

Per germline, CDR1 SGHTA and CDR2 FQGNSA. CDR3 size: 14 residues. Indicated time point: sample taken at primary tumor resection. Unsorted whole RNA samples from tumor, nontumor lung or frozen PBMC were sequenced. The cohort: over 70 early-stage, untreated non-small cell lung cancer patients. As regards this clonotype: What it binds is unknown. The germline gene is not matched at one end of the junction; a read error may be the cause.

TCRdb called the 5' RACE reads again in MiXCR, with one record for every CDR3 protein. The sample gives some 50,000 distinct CDR3 sequences, 7.5% to 9% of which show up once; approximately 13% is in the top ten. The rearrangement joins TRBV7-2 to TRBJ1-3; the D is unclear. This sample comprised PBMCs, obtained at surgery. The TCR comes from a female donor with early-stage non-small cell lung cancer. The CDR3 is CDSSSRWRGNTIYF. CDR3 sequence (DNA): TGTGACAGCAGCTCGAGATGGAGAGGAAACACCATATATTTT. Drawing the rest from reference TRBV7-2 and TRBJ1-3, the complete variable domain is GAGVSQSPSNKVTEKGKDVELRCDPISGHTALYWYRQSLGQGLEFLIYFQGNSAPDKSGLPSDRFSAERTGGSVSTLTIQRTQQEDSAVYLCDSSSRWRGNTIYFGEGSWLTVV.